The 11 T cell receptor beta chains below all came from one sample that was sequenced in a study of shared clonotypes between healthy human individuals (dated by TCRdb to the early 2020s). CD8 naive samples were CD45RO-negative cells positively selected for CCR7, giving a CD45RA+CCR7+ population that excluded TemRA cells. Library method: the immunoSEQ multiplex PCR assay. The clones in this table, taken by TCRdb from immuneACCESS, are in-frame only. Not every clone is retained; where verified, under half of the shortfall comes from an unresolved V gene, and the cause of the rest is unknown. Across this sample there are some 2.1 million clones, with just over 90% seen only once. The leading ten clones occupy around 1.7% of the sample. Sample: naive CD8+ T cells from PBMCs. Interpreted using the paper, the cell subset or site label stands for: CD45RA+CCR7+. Source of these receptors: a man between 18 and 35 years old in good health. Some clones in this sample may be carry-over from other donors' samples.

This clone has just one count. The V call is TRBV13, the J call TRBJ1-1, with D perhaps matching TRBD1 (5 bases). The CDR3 is made up of 15 amino acids. CDR1 is PRHDT, CDR2 FYEKMQ, per germline (reference sequence). The ends were cut back, 5 bases at V and 4 bases at J, with 17 bases in the middle. CDR3: CASSARGTDSTEAFF. The CDR3 region has the DNA TGTGCCAGCAGCGCCCGCGGGACCGATAGCACTGAAGCTTTCTTT. The full variable domain, its missing parts supplied by reference TRBV13 and TRBJ1-1, is AAGVIQSPRHLIKEKRETATLKCYPIPRHDTVYWYQQGPGQDPQFLISFYEKMQSDKGSIPDRFSAQQFSDYHSELNMSSLELGDSALYFCASSARGTDSTEAFFGQGTRLTVV.

The chain employs TRBV6-6 and TRBJ1-1; no clear D. The V gene lost 2 bases and the J gene lost 4 bases, with 5 bases spanning the gap. CDR1 MNHNY and CDR2 SVGAGI come from the germline V gene (reference sequence). The CDR3 has 12 residues. The CDR3 loop is CASSYGTTEAFF. Here the CDR3 DNA reads TGTGCCAGCAGTTACGGTACCACTGAAGCTTTCTTT.

This chain joins TRBV4-3 and TRBJ2-1; 7 bases are a match to TRBD2. J gave up 0 bases and V 0 bases, and 5 bases lay outside the gene matches. The CDR3 sequence is 17 residues long. The germline CDR1 and CDR2 sequences are LGHNA and YSLEER. Here the CDR3 reads CASSQEIAGASYNEQFF. In nucleotides, the CDR3 is TGCGCCAGCAGCCAAGAGATCGCGGGAGCCTCCTACAATGAGCAGTTCTTC.

Only one count was recorded for this clone. V is TRBV27 and J is TRBJ2-1; the D is unclear. The germline CDR1 and CDR2 sequences are MNHEY and SMNVEV (reference sequence). Trimming shortened V by 3 bases and J by 2 bases, and 11 bases separated the two germline ends. The CDR3 extends over 15 amino acids. The CDR3 nucleotides are TGTGCCAGCAGTTTTACGAGTTCCCCCTACAATGAGCAGTTCTTC. The encoded protein is CASSFTSSPYNEQFF.

The J gene is TRBJ2-6, the V gene TRBV4-3; a weak D match, TRBD1 (6 bases). Germline V lookup: CDR1 LGHNA, CDR2 YSLEER. V was shortened by 2 bases and J by 12 bases, with 20 bases between the two germline ends. The length of the CDR3 is 16 residues. For the CDR3, the DNA is TGCGCCAGCAGCCAATCCTCGACAGGAGGTCTAGGCGTCCTGACTTTC. Translating it yields CASSQSSTGGLGVLTF.

This sequence joins TRBV2 and TRBJ2-1, with D unclear. Per germline, CDR1 SNHLY and CDR2 FYNNEI. The CDR3 spans 10 residues. The V end was cut by 7 bases, the J end by 9 bases, with 7 bases between. The CDR3 spells CASMKREQFF. The CDR3, as DNA: TGTGCCAGCATGAAACGTGAGCAGTTCTTC.

The J gene is TRBJ2-5, the V gene TRBV7-9, with D possibly being TRBD1 or TRBD2 (6 bases each). CDR3 size: 19 residues. The V end lost 5 bases, the J end lost 5 bases, and 30 bases lay between the germline ends. From germline, CDR1 is SEHNR and CDR2 FQNEAQ (reference sequence). The DNA of the CDR3 is TGTGCCAGCAGCAATGTCGGGGGCGCGTTCGGAGTTAACGTGGAGACCCAGTACTTC. Translating it yields CASSNVGGAFGVNVETQYF.

V and J are TRBV7-8 and TRBJ1-1; D is possibly TRBD1 (6 bases). Trimming removed 1 base at V and 5 bases at J, with 20 bases between. The germline CDR1 and CDR2 sequences are SGHVS and FQNEAQ. This CDR3 is built from 17 residues. The CDR3 protein is CASSLELAGRGWTEAFF. The CDR3 nucleotides read TGTGCCAGCAGCTTAGAGCTCGCGGGCAGGGGATGGACTGAAGCTTTCTTT.

The J gene is TRBJ2-5, the V gene TRBV19, with unresolved D. Germline-derived CDR1 and CDR2 are LNHDA and SQIVND (reference sequence). This CDR3 spans 13 amino acids. Trimming pared 3 bases from V and 11 bases from J, leaving 16 bases between. The CDR3 nucleotides are TGTGCCAGTAGTATTTGGGTAGTAAGTGAGCAGTACTTC. This sequence encodes CASSIWVVSEQYF.

J is TRBJ1-1 and V is TRBV11-2; D is ambiguous. Trimming took 6 bases from V and 5 from J, leaving 7 bases between them. Germline V CDR1 and CDR2: SGHAT, FQNNGV. CDR3 length: 11 amino acids. CDR3 DNA: TGTGCCAGCAGGGGTTTAACTGAAGCTTTCTTT. Translated: CASRGLTEAFF.

V usage is TRBV19 and J usage is TRBJ1-4; D gene unclear. CDR3 length: 15 residues. V lost 7 bases to trimming and J lost 5 bases, with 17 bases between them. The germline CDR1 and CDR2 sequences are LNHDA and SQIVND (reference sequence). CDR3 coding DNA: TGTGCCAGTACCCCGGCGATTTCGGGGAATGAAAAACTGTTTTTT. It is translated as CASTPAISGNEKLFF.